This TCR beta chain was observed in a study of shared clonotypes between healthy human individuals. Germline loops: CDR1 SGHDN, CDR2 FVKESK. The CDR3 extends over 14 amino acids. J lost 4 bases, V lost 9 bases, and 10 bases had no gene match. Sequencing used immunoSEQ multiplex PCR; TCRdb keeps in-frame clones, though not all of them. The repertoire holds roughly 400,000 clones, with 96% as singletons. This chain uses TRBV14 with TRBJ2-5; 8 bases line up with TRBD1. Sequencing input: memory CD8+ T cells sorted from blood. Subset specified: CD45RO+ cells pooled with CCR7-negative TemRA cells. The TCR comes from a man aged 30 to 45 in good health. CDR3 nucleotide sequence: TGTGCCAGTAGGCGGACAGGGAATATAGAGACCCAGTACTTC. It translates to CASRRTGNIETQYF.